This T cell receptor beta chain was identified in a study of cytomegalovirus exposure and HLA in healthy donors. The study's findings and limits: Some TCR beta chains (164 of them) were listed as cytomegalovirus-associated. Upon later analysis, HLA-associated TCR beta chains proved more clonally expanded than other, equally common chains. When analyzed later, a missense DCLRE1C variant was found to be linked to TCR beta V- and J-gene trimming.

A remark on this clone: The antigen is undetermined.

With 60 Vbeta and 13 Jbeta primers, the PCR was carried out. In the study's own analysis: An analysis that came later counted roughly 87 million unique TCR beta chains, approximately 9.9 million shared. Profiled with immunoSEQ multiplex PCR; TCRdb holds only in-frame clones, not every one. V, J and clone size reflect that table, while D and trimming were determined from the DNA. The repertoire holds under 200,000 clones, with approximately 80% as singletons. Trimming removed 6 bases at V and 6 bases at J, with 23 bases between. This CDR3 has 16 amino acids. CDR1 and CDR2 (germline): ENHRY, SYGVKD. This clonotype was obtained from a man aged 25-45 years in good health and CMV-seropositive. The chain uses TRBV10-3 and TRBJ1-2, with D possibly TRBD1 on 5 matching bases. The sequenced material came from PBMCs. CDR3 in DNA: TGTGCCATCAGCGCAATAAGTGAAGCAGGGTACAATGGCTACACCTTC. Translated: CAISAISEAGYNGYTF.